A single sample is the source of the 4 T cell receptor beta chains below, sequenced in a study of blood T cell repertoires in COVID-19. The assay was immunoSEQ multiplex PCR, and TCRdb's table has in-frame clones only and misses some. This sample has a few hundred thousand clones; 90% occur once, and the top ten carry approximately 7.5%. The sequenced material came from peripheral blood. Receptors originate from a woman aged 25 to 39 with COVID-19, enrolled during active disease.

This clone was counted a single time. The rearrangement uses TRBV4-3 and TRBJ2-1, with D uncertain. The CDR3 extends over 13 amino acids. Deletions cut 0 bases from V and 7 bases from J, with 7 bases between. CDR1 and CDR2 (germline): LGHNA, YSLEER. In nucleotides, the CDR3 is TGCGCCAGCAGCCAAGATGCAGAAAATGAGCAGTTCTTC. It specifies CASSQDAENEQFF.

The V and J genes are TRBV7-6 and TRBJ2-3; the D gene is possibly TRBD2 (7 bases). The germline gives CDR1 SGHVS, CDR2 FNYEAQ. The CDR3 loop spans 16 amino acids. With 7 bases removed from V and 4 bases from J, the gap between germline ends came to 21 bases. The CDR3: CASTRRGRERADTQYF. DNA of the CDR3: TGTGCCAGCACCAGGAGGGGGAGGGAACGCGCAGATACGCAGTATTTT.

J is TRBJ2-7 and V is TRBV19; possible D gene TRBD2, 6 bases. CDR3 length equals 13 residues. Germline CDR1 and CDR2: LNHDA and SQIVND (reference sequence). V lost 5 bases and J 3 bases, leaving 11 bases between the germline ends. As DNA, the CDR3 is TGTGCCAGTAGTTTTGGGGGGTTCTACGAGCAGTACTTC. Translating it yields CASSFGGFYEQYF.

The chain uses TRBV15 and TRBJ2-1; possibly TRBD2 for D (6 bases). CDR3 length equals 17 residues. Trimming stripped 5 bases from V and 0 bases from J, with 17 bases between. Looked up from germline, CDR1 is LNHNV and CDR2 is YYDKDF (reference sequence). DNA for the CDR3: TGTGCCACCAGCCCCCCCCGGGACTGGAGCTCCTACAATGAGCAGTTCTTC. Translated, it gives CATSPPRDWSSYNEQFF.